Detailed here is one T cell receptor (beta chain). Measured with immunoSEQ multiplex PCR; TCRdb has only the in-frame clones, and not every one. The sample has 57,000 or so clones; 70% to 90% are singletons. These data come from a study of OX40 agonist ivuxolimab in advanced cancers. V lost 0 bases and J lost 0, with 9 bases in between. The CDR3 runs to 16 residues. Looked up from germline, CDR1 is SGHAT and CDR2 is FQDESV (reference sequence). This sequence originates from an adult with an advanced solid tumor such as melanoma, head and neck, liver or kidney cancer. The rearrangement uses TRBV11-1 and TRBJ1-3; D remains unclear. The source was CD4+ or CD8+ T cells sorted from blood, collected in a trial of the OX40 agonist ivuxolimab. Here the CDR3 reads CASSLAGRYSGNTIYF. CDR3 coding DNA: TGTGCCAGCAGCTTAGCGGGCAGATACTCTGGAAACACCATATATTTT. The whole variable domain, filled in from reference TRBV11-1 and TRBJ1-3, reads EAEVAQSPRYKITEKSQAVAFWCDPISGHATLYWYRQILGQGPELLVQFQDESVVDDSQLPKDRFSAERLKGVDSTLKIQPAELGDSAMYLCASSLAGRYSGNTIYFGEGSWLTVV.